Listed below are T cell receptor beta chains from one sample, sequenced in a study of cytomegalovirus exposure and HLA in healthy donors. Using immunoSEQ multiplex PCR, the repertoire was profiled, and TCRdb retains in-frame clones only, with some absent. The table has 110,000 or so clones, around 89% seen once. Sequences were obtained from PBMCs. These TCRs come from a man between 18 and 29 years old in good health and CMV-seronegative. The CDR3 runs from the conserved cysteine through the conserved F or W. A D gene is named only where the DNA matches it firmly. Clone size is shown for a subset of rows, as once, few, many or a class of expanded clone.

V: TRBV5-1
D: TRBD1
J: TRBJ1-2
size: NA
CDR3: CASSFSTGGGNGYTF
DNA: TGCGCCAGCAGTTTCTCAACAGGGGGCGGGAATGGCTACACCTTC

V: TRBV6-1
D: TRBD2
J: TRBJ2-1
size: few
CDR3: CASSDPGTSGFNEQFF
DNA: TGTGCCAGCAGTGATCCTGGGACTAGCGGTTTCAATGAGCAGTTCTTC

V: TRBV4-3
D: TRBD2
J: TRBJ2-1
size: NA
CDR3: CASSQRDSGGTYNEQFF
DNA: TGCGCCAGCAGCCAAAGGGATAGCGGGGGAACCTACAATGAGCAGTTCTTC

V: TRBV18
D: NA
J: TRBJ2-6
size: NA
CDR3: CASSPLSGRGPGANVLTF
DNA: TGTGCCAGCTCACCACTGTCGGGCAGGGGCCCTGGGGCCAACGTCCTGACTTTC

V: TRBV27
D: NA
J: TRBJ1-5
size: few
CDR3: CASSLSAGNRVGQPQHF
DNA: TGTGCCAGCAGTTTATCGGCGGGCAACAGGGTGGGCCAGCCCCAGCATTTT

V: TRBV10-2
D: NA
J: TRBJ2-1
size: NA
CDR3: CASSGENEQFF
DNA: TGCGCCAGCAGTGGGGAGAATGAGCAGTTCTTC

V: TRBV25-1
D: NA
J: TRBJ1-2
size: NA
CDR3: CASSEYFVGGGPNYGYTF
DNA: TGTGCCAGCAGTGAATATTTCGTTGGGGGAGGGCCTAACTATGGCTACACCTTC

V: TRBV28
D: NA
J: TRBJ1-5
size: few
CDR3: CATTAGQFNQPQHF
DNA: TGTGCCACCACAGCAGGACAGTTCAATCAGCCCCAGCATTTT

V: TRBV29-1
D: NA
J: TRBJ1-2
size: NA
CDR3: CSVEDVVRGEGYTF
DNA: TGCAGCGTTGAAGATGTGGTCCGCGGGGAGGGCTACACCTTC

V: TRBV2
D: NA
J: TRBJ2-1
size: NA
CDR3: CASSERLIAMWNEQFF
DNA: TGTGCCAGCAGTGAGAGATTAATAGCGATGTGGAATGAGCAGTTCTTC

V: TRBV6-4
D: TRBD2
J: TRBJ2-1
size: NA
CDR3: CASSAGTSGHNEQFF
DNA: TGTGCCAGCAGTGCCGGGACTAGCGGACACAATGAGCAGTTCTTC

V: TRBV2
D: TRBD2
J: TRBJ2-1
size: once
CDR3: CASSLRGRADVEQFF
DNA: TGTGCCAGCAGCCTGCGCGGGAGGGCCGACGTTGAGCAGTTCTTC

V: TRBV5-1
D: TRBD1
J: TRBJ2-3
size: NA
CDR3: CASSFKTGGALSTDTQYF
DNA: TGCGCCAGCAGCTTCAAGACAGGGGGCGCGTTGAGCACAGATACGCAGTATTTT

V: TRBV28
D: TRBD2
J: TRBJ2-7
size: NA
CDR3: CASSLTSGRFTVSSYEQYF
DNA: TGTGCCAGCAGTTTAACTAGCGGGAGATTTACAGTGAGCTCCTACGAGCAGTACTTC

V: TRBV19
D: NA
J: TRBJ1-1
size: few
CDR3: CASSKDRGTEAFF
DNA: TGTGCCAGTAGTAAGGATAGAGGAACTGAAGCTTTCTTT

V: TRBV2
D: TRBD1
J: TRBJ2-7
size: NA
CDR3: CASRKDRGGYEQYF
DNA: TGTGCCAGCAGAAAGGACAGGGGTGGTTACGAGCAGTACTTC

V: TRBV5-6
D: TRBD1
J: TRBJ1-2
size: NA
CDR3: CASSYRDRVVGYTF
DNA: TGTGCCAGCAGCTACCGGGACAGGGTGGTTGGCTACACCTTC

V: TRBV5-1
D: TRBD2
J: TRBJ2-1
size: once
CDR3: CASSPGTSIHEQFF
DNA: TGCGCCAGCAGCCCAGGGACTAGCATCCATGAGCAGTTCTTC

V: TRBV6-1
D: TRBD2
J: TRBJ2-3
size: NA
CDR3: CASSGWVAGVRDTQYF
DNA: TGTGCCAGCAGTGGATGGGTGGCGGGGGTTAGAGATACGCAGTATTTT

V: TRBV13
D: TRBD1
J: TRBJ2-7
size: NA
CDR3: CASSWTGTDEQYF
DNA: TGTGCCAGCAGCTGGACAGGGACCGACGAGCAGTACTTC

V: TRBV21-1
D: NA
J: TRBJ2-7
size: few
CDR3: CASSKASGQSVYEQYF
DNA: TGTGCCAGCAGCAAAGCTTCTGGGCAGTCGGTCTACGAGCAGTACTTC

V: TRBV27
D: NA
J: TRBJ1-2
size: NA
CDR3: CASSFAQGANYGYTF
DNA: TGTGCCAGCAGTTTTGCCCAGGGTGCGAACTATGGCTACACCTTC

V: TRBV7-9
D: TRBD2
J: TRBJ2-7
size: NA
CDR3: CASSIGGPSGKVRSHEQYF
DNA: TGTGCCAGCAGCATTGGGGGTCCTAGCGGGAAAGTTAGAAGTCACGAGCAGTACTTC

V: TRBV7-9
D: NA
J: TRBJ2-3
size: NA
CDR3: CASSEQSTDTQYF
DNA: TGTGCCAGCAGCGAACAGAGCACAGATACGCAGTATTTT

V: TRBV5-1
D: NA
J: TRBJ2-7
size: NA
CDR3: CASSFSPNYEQYF
DNA: TGCGCCAGCAGCTTTAGTCCGAACTACGAGCAGTACTTC

V: TRBV5-1
D: NA
J: TRBJ1-1
size: NA
CDR3: CASSLAPNGDTEAFF
DNA: TGCGCCAGCAGCTTGGCACCAAACGGGGACACTGAAGCTTTCTTT

V: TRBV2
D: NA
J: TRBJ2-3
size: NA
CDR3: CASSDAGGTSGTQYF
DNA: TGTGCCAGCAGTGACGCAGGGGGGACATCTGGTACGCAGTATTTT

V: TRBV5-1
D: NA
J: TRBJ2-2
size: NA
CDR3: CASSLAIANTGELFF
DNA: TGCGCCAGCAGCTTGGCTATAGCGAACACCGGGGAGCTGTTTTTT